The TCR beta chain described here comes from a study of beta chain features in type 1 diabetes. Study-wide findings and caveats: TCRB CDR3s were moderately but significantly shorter in Type 1 diabetes patients in all four CD4+ subsets.

As every portion of the isolated RNA was reverse transcribed, the sequencing read expressed TCRB transcripts. Data came from immunoSEQ multiplex PCR; TCRdb stores just in-frame clones and leaves some out. Altogether about 150,000 clones are present, approximately 7.8% being singletons, with the ten largest covering about 1%. This clone was seen a few times. Its cognate antigen is unknown. CDR3 length: 17 residues. Germline V gives CDR1 SEHNR, CDR2 FQNEAQ (reference sequence). Trimming removed 4 bases from V and 3 bases from J; junction bases left unmatched: 10. By way of CD45RO/CCR7/CD25/CD127/CD95/CD27, the CD4+ regulatory, stem cell-like memory, central memory and naive cells were sorted. Once sorted, every population was more than 95% pure.

This TCR derives from a woman in her thirties or forties with type 1 diabetes. The chain combines TRBV7-9 with TRBJ2-2; TRBD1 agrees at 8 bases. Material: central memory CD4+ T cells from blood. Here the CDR3 reads CASSSSGTGRHTGELFF. DNA for the CDR3: TGTGCCAGCAGCTCCTCCGGGACAGGTCGTCACACCGGGGAGCTGTTTTTT.